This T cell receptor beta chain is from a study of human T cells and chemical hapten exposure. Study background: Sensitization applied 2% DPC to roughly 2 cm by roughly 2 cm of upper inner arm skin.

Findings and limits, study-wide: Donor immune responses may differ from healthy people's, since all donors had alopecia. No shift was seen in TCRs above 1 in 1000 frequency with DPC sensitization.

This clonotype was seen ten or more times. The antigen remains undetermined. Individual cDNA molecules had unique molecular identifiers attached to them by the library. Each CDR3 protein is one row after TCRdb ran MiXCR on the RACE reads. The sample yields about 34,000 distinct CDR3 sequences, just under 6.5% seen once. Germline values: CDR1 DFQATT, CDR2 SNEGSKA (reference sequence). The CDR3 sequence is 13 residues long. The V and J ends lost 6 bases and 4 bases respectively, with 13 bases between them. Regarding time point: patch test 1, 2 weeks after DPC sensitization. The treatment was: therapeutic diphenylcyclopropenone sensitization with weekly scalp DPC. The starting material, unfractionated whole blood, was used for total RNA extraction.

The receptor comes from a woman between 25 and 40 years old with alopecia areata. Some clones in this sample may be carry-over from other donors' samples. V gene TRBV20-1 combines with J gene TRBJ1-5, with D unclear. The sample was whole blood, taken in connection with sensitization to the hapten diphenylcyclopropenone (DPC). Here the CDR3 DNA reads TGCAGTGCCCCGGCGAACGGGAATCAGCCCCAGCATTTT. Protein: CSAPANGNQPQHF.